What follows are 24 T cell receptor beta chains derived from one specimen sequenced in a study of cytomegalovirus exposure and HLA in healthy donors. Amplification used 60 Vbeta primers and 13 Jbeta primers. TCRdb's table, derived via immunoSEQ multiplex PCR, lists solely in-frame clones and lacks some. This table holds fewer than 150,000 clones, roughly four fifths found once. Sequencing input: PBMCs. These receptors were collected from a woman between 18 and 30 years old in good health and CMV-seronegative.

The V and J genes are TRBV11-2 and TRBJ1-1; possible D gene TRBD1, 6 bases. The CDR3 has 14 residues. Germline CDR1 reads SGHAT; CDR2 reads FQNNGV. Trimming stripped 1 base from V and 5 bases from J, with 11 bases between. The CDR3 region has the DNA TGTGCCAGCAGCTTAGCGGGGAGGGGGACTGAAGCTTTCTTT. It specifies CASSLAGRGTEAFF.

The chain employs TRBV6-5 and TRBJ2-1; D is unclear. V was cut by 7 bases and J by 3 bases, with 16 bases left in between. Germline V gene sequence: CDR1 MNHEY, CDR2 SVGAGI. The CDR3 loop spans 15 amino acids. The CDR3 loop is CASTPRKPDYNEQFF. CDR3 sequence (DNA): TGTGCCAGCACCCCCCGCAAGCCTGACTACAATGAGCAGTTCTTC.

The rearrangement links TRBV29-1 to TRBJ2-1, with TRBD1 matching 7 bases. Germline lookup yields CDR1 SQVTM and CDR2 ANQGSEA. There are 12 residues in the CDR3. J gave up 4 bases and V 7 bases, and 4 bases lay outside the gene matches. The chain's CDR3 is CSAADRYNEQFF. The CDR3 nucleotides are TGCAGCGCCGCGGACAGGTACAATGAGCAGTTCTTC.

The V and J genes are TRBV11-3 and TRBJ1-1; D is uncertain. Germline values: CDR1 SGHNT, CDR2 YENEEA. Trimming shortened V by 2 bases and J by 0 bases, and 10 bases separated the two germline ends. The CDR3 is made up of 15 amino acids. The CDR3 coding sequence is TGTGCCAGCAGCTTAAACGGAGGGATGAACACTGAAGCTTTCTTT. This sequence encodes CASSLNGGMNTEAFF.

J is TRBJ2-1 and V is TRBV27; TRBD2 matches at 9 bases. The CDR3 spans 14 residues. Germline loops: CDR1 MNHEY, CDR2 SMNVEV (reference sequence). Trimming removed 7 bases from V and 6 bases from J; junction bases left unmatched: 7. This CDR3 reads CASTFGTSINEQFF. CDR3 bases: TGTGCCAGCACATTCGGGACTAGCATCAATGAGCAGTTCTTC.

In this sample, this clone turned up a few times. The V gene is TRBV11-2, the J gene TRBJ2-2, with D possibly matching TRBD2 (5 bases). The CDR3 extends over 15 amino acids. V was cut by 3 bases and J by 0 bases, with 8 bases left in between. Germline V gene data show CDR1 as SGHAT and CDR2 as FQNNGV. CDR3 residues: CASSLEVTNTGELFF. DNA of the CDR3: TGTGCCAGCAGCTTGGAGGTAACGAACACCGGGGAGCTGTTTTTT. The variable domain in full, completed from reference TRBV11-2 and TRBJ2-2, reads EAGVAQSPRYKIIEKRQSVAFWCNPISGHATLYWYQQILGQGPKLLIQFQNNGVVDDSQLPKDRFSAERLKGVDSTLKIQPAKLEDSAVYLCASSLEVTNTGELFFGEGSRLTVL.

V gene TRBV5-1 combines with J gene TRBJ1-2, with a tentative D call TRBD1 (5 bases). With 3 bases removed from V and 8 bases from J, the gap between germline ends came to 23 bases. Germline CDR1 is SGHRS and CDR2 is YFSETQ. The CDR3 totals 16 residues. CDR3 in amino acids: CASSSGVPLERDGYTF. The CDR3 DNA follows: TGCGCCAGCAGCTCGGGGGTTCCCCTAGAGCGGGACGGCTACACCTTC.

This clone was seen a single time. The rearrangement links TRBV27 to TRBJ1-2, with D possibly being TRBD1 (6 bases). The CDR3 consists of 17 residues. Between the trimmed V and J ends, which lost 3 bases and 0 bases, there was a span of 17 bases. In germline, CDR1 is MNHEY, CDR2 SMNVEV (reference sequence). CDR3 nucleotide sequence: TGTGCCAGCAGTTTCCTGGGGGTACAGGGTTCTAACTATGGCTACACCTTC. This translates into CASSFLGVQGSNYGYTF.

The V call is TRBV27, the J call TRBJ1-2; TRBD1 might be the D (6 bases). The CDR3 covers 14 residues. Between the trimmed V and J ends, which lost 4 bases and 8 bases, there was a span of 17 bases. Germline V gene data show CDR1 as MNHEY and CDR2 as SMNVEV (reference sequence). This chain's CDR3 is CASSSTGRVEGYTF. CDR3 nucleotides: TGTGCCAGCAGTTCAACAGGGAGGGTAGAAGGCTACACCTTC.

The chain recombines TRBV2 with TRBJ1-5, with D possibly matching TRBD1 (6 bases). This CDR3 region has 14 residues. The V gene lost 7 bases and the J gene lost 4 bases, with 14 bases spanning the gap. Per the germline V gene, CDR1 is SNHLY and CDR2 is FYNNEI. In DNA form, the CDR3 reads TGTGCCAGCAACGGCAGGGGTTCGAATCAGCCCCAGCATTTT. Amino acid sequence: CASNGRGSNQPQHF.

This clone was seen only once. The V and J genes are TRBV14 and TRBJ2-2; the D gene is possibly TRBD1 (5 bases). Germline V gene sequence: CDR1 SGHDN, CDR2 FVKESK. Trimming shortened V by 1 base and J by 5 bases, and 11 bases separated the two germline ends. The CDR3 runs to 15 residues. CDR3 residues: CASSQVAGRTGELFF. The DNA for the CDR3 is TGTGCCAGCAGCCAAGTCGCAGGGCGTACCGGGGAGCTGTTTTTT.

The sample holds one count of this clone. The chain joins TRBV19 to TRBJ1-4; 9 bases match TRBD1. The germline gives CDR1 LNHDA, CDR2 SQIVND (reference sequence). Losses at the gene ends were 6 bases for V and 8 bases for J; bases not matched to a gene: 4. CDR3 length: 13 residues. The DNA of the CDR3 is TGTGCCAGTAGACGACAGGGGGAAGAAAAACTGTTTTTT. Translating gives CASRRQGEEKLFF.

The chain joins TRBV4-1 to TRBJ2-2; 7 bases line up with TRBD2. V lost 6 bases, J lost 7 bases, and 5 bases stayed unmatched. The CDR3 covers 13 residues. Per germline, CDR1 MGHRA and CDR2 YSYEKL. CDR3 DNA: TGCGCCAGCAGGAGAGGCGGGGGCGGGGAGCTGTTTTTT. Translating it yields CASRRGGGGELFF.

This clone has only one observation. This sequence joins TRBV7-2 and TRBJ2-2; D perhaps matches TRBD1 (5 bases). V lost 0 bases to trimming and J lost 4 bases, with 6 bases between them. The CDR3 is made up of 14 amino acids. Germline loops: CDR1 SGHTA, CDR2 FQGNSA. The CDR3 loop reads CASSLAGVTGELFF. Written as DNA, the CDR3 is TGTGCCAGCAGCTTAGCAGGGGTCACCGGGGAGCTGTTTTTT.

The rearrangement joins TRBV2 to TRBJ1-6, with 8 nucleotides matching TRBD1. This CDR3 comprises 16 residues. Germline-derived CDR1 and CDR2 are SNHLY and FYNNEI. Losses at the gene ends were 5 bases for V and 6 bases for J; bases not matched to a gene: 9. CDR3 in amino acids: CASSPLRTGSNSPLHF. The DNA of the CDR3 is TGTGCCAGCAGTCCTCTCCGGACAGGGAGTAATTCACCCCTCCACTTT.

In nucleotides, the CDR3 is TGTGCCAGCAGCTTGGGTCTACCGGGGGCAGGGGGCGTTTTCGAGCAGTACGTC. Translated: CASSLGLPGAGGVFEQYV. The chain is built from TRBV5-6 and TRBJ2-7, with 8 bases lining up with TRBD1. The V gene end was trimmed by 0 bases and the J gene end by 6 bases; junction bases not matched to a gene: 17. CDR1 SGHDT and CDR2 YYEEEE come from the germline V gene. The CDR3 sequence is 18 residues long.

The V call is TRBV2, the J call TRBJ1-5; 12 bases agree with TRBD1. The germline V gene has CDR1 SNHLY and CDR2 FYNNEI. The CDR3 consists of 17 residues. With V trimmed by 6 bases and J by 5 bases, 11 bases remained unmatched. CDR3 in DNA: TGTGCCAGCAGAGCTTTCAAAAGGGACAGGGGGCATCAGCCCCAGCATTTT. As protein: CASRAFKRDRGHQPQHF.

This chain joins TRBV18 and TRBJ1-1, with 7 bases that match TRBD1. This CDR3 is 13 amino acids long. CDR1 is KGHSH and CDR2 is LQKENI in the germline V gene. With V trimmed by 4 bases and J by 4 bases, 3 bases remained unmatched. CDR3 in amino acids: CASSLWDSTEAFF. DNA for the CDR3: TGTGCCAGCTCACTCTGGGACAGCACTGAAGCTTTCTTT.

The V call is TRBV4-3, the J call TRBJ1-4, with 9 bases matching TRBD1. In germline, CDR1 is LGHNA, CDR2 YSLEER. The CDR3 consists of 15 residues. Trimming removed 1 base from V and 5 bases from J; junction bases left unmatched: 2. CDR3 coding DNA: TGCGCCAGCAGCCAAGCGGGACAGGGCAATGAAAAACTGTTTTTT. This gives the protein CASSQAGQGNEKLFF.

The chain is built from TRBV6-5 and TRBJ1-1, with a possible D match to TRBD1 (6 bases). V was clipped by 7 bases and J by 2 bases, with 14 bases between them. Germline V gene sequence: CDR1 MNHEY, CDR2 SVGAGI. The CDR3 loop spans 14 amino acids. The CDR3 loop reads CASTPGQINTEAFF. CDR3 nucleotide sequence: TGTGCCAGCACCCCCGGACAGATCAACACTGAAGCTTTCTTT.

Comment on this clone: Distinct nucleotide sequences in the sample also encode this CDR3. The rearrangement links TRBV30 to TRBJ1-5, with 12 bases identical to TRBD1. The CDR3 covers 17 residues. Looked up from germline, CDR1 is GTSNPN and CDR2 is SVGIG (reference sequence). V gave up 0 bases and J gave up 0 bases; unmatched junction bases: 3. CDR3 in amino acids: CAWSVGQGAYSNQPQHF. The CDR3 nucleotides are TGTGCCTGGAGTGTGGGACAGGGGGCCTATAGCAATCAGCCCCAGCATTTT.

This rearrangement joins TRBV4-1 to TRBJ1-3; tentatively, D is TRBD1 (6 bases). This CDR3 spans 17 amino acids. CDR1 is MGHRA, CDR2 YSYEKL, per germline. Trimming left V 0 bases short and J 3 bases short, with 15 bases between. The CDR3 DNA reads as TGCGCCAGCAGCCAAGATTGGCAGGGGATTCGTGGAAACACCATATATTTT. It is translated as CASSQDWQGIRGNTIYF.

The V call is TRBV25-1, the J call TRBJ2-7, with TRBD1 matching over 10 bases. Unmatched junction bases numbered 9, after V lost 4 bases and J lost 6 bases. This CDR3 comprises 15 residues. CDR1 is MGHDK, CDR2 SYGVNS, per germline. The CDR3 nucleotides are TGTGCCAGCAGTGCTTCCGGGACAGGGGAATCCGAGCAGTACTTC. It encodes CASSASGTGESEQYF.

The rearrangement joins TRBV5-6 to TRBJ2-5; D is undetermined. The germline gives CDR1 SGHDT, CDR2 YYEEEE. The V gene lost 0 bases and the J gene lost 7 bases, with 19 bases spanning the gap. The CDR3 is made up of 16 amino acids. The CDR3 loop is CASSLGAPAPSRTQYF. Here the CDR3 DNA reads TGTGCCAGCAGCTTGGGGGCACCGGCCCCGTCGAGGACCCAGTACTTC.